What follows describes a single TCR beta chain. Measured with immunoSEQ multiplex PCR; TCRdb has only the in-frame clones, and not every one. The sample shows more than 150,000 clones, around 90% of them seen only once. The data stem from a study of blood T cell repertoires in COVID-19. Study-wide context: Researchers got acute and convalescent COVID-19 samples from the United States, Italy and Spain.

V was pared by 2 bases and J by 3 bases, with 7 bases of the junction left unmatched. The germline V gene has CDR1 MNHNS and CDR2 SASEGT. This CDR3 has 16 amino acids. Clinical histories supplied by participants themselves formed the basis of cohort assignment. This clonotype was obtained from a woman younger than 45 who had recovered from COVID-19. The V gene is TRBV6-1, the J gene TRBJ1-5; TRBD1 aligns across 7 bases. What was sequenced was PBMCs or T cells enriched from blood (not recorded which). CDR3 nucleotides: TGTGCCAGCAGTGAAACCTTCAGGGGGGTCAATCAGCCCCAGCATTTT. Encoded protein: CASSETFRGVNQPQHF.